This T cell receptor (beta chain) originates from a study of T cells in Graves' hyperthyroidism and ophthalmopathy. Amplification targeted TCR beta CDR3 regions from RNA transcripts. The HTBI set primed first-round TCR CDR3 RT-PCR. One entry per CDR3 protein results from TCRdb running MiXCR on the multiplex PCR reads. The repertoire holds tens of thousands of distinct CDR3 sequences, with 40% to 55% as singletons. This CDR3 has 13 residues. CDR1 is SGHRS, CDR2 YFSETQ, per germline. The V end lost 0 bases, the J end lost 1 base, and 5 bases lay between the germline ends. The V call is TRBV5-1, the J call TRBJ2-7; D remains unclear. The source material was blood. The receptor comes from a woman under 40 with Graves' hyperthyroidism. The CDR3 bases are TGCGCCAGCAGCTTGGGGGCTTCCTACGAGCAGTACTTC. It translates to CASSLGASYEQYF.